Listed below are T cell receptor beta chains from one sample, sequenced in a study of T cell changes during pregnancy in multiple sclerosis. Assay used: immunoSEQ multiplex PCR; TCRdb lists only in-frame clones, some missing. The sample lists roughly 100,000 clones, about 90% occurring once. Sequencing used peripheral blood, obtained after pregnancy. The receptors stem from a female donor with multiple sclerosis, enrolled in a pregnancy study. Both conserved end residues are part of each CDR3. Each record gives: clone size, J gene, V gene, D gene, CDR3 protein, CDR3 DNA. D genes are given only for firm matches. The listing skips clone size in some rows; elsewhere it reads once, few, many or a size class.

size: -
J: TRBJ2-7
V: TRBV29-1
D: -
CDR3: CSVFDSLSYEQYF
DNA: TGCAGCGTTTTTGACAGCCTCTCCTACGAGCAGTACTTC

size: once
J: TRBJ2-1
V: TRBV4-1
D: TRBD2
CDR3: CASSVLATSGANEQFF
DNA: TGCGCCAGCAGCGTCTTGGCGACTAGCGGGGCCAATGAGCAGTTCTTC

size: -
J: TRBJ2-1
V: TRBV29-1
D: TRBD2
CDR3: CSVVSRTSGGDYNEQFF
DNA: TGCAGCGTTGTGTCCAGGACTAGCGGGGGGGACTACAATGAGCAGTTCTTC

size: -
J: TRBJ1-4
V: TRBV5-1
D: TRBD1
CDR3: CASSDGTGDGEKLFF
DNA: TGCGCCAGCAGCGATGGGACAGGGGACGGCGAAAAACTGTTTTTT

size: -
J: TRBJ2-2
V: TRBV19
D: -
CDR3: CASSRGWNTGELFF
DNA: TGTGCCAGTTCACGAGGGTGGAACACCGGGGAGCTGTTTTTT

size: -
J: TRBJ2-3
V: TRBV19
D: -
CDR3: CASSIGQNTDTQYF
DNA: TGTGCCAGTAGTATAGGACAGAACACAGATACGCAGTATTTT

size: -
J: TRBJ1-2
V: TRBV28
D: -
CDR3: CASRRVPNYGYTF
DNA: TGTGCCAGCCGGAGGGTGCCTAACTATGGCTACACCTTC

size: -
J: TRBJ2-1
V: TRBV11-2
D: TRBD1
CDR3: CASRRPGTDSYNEQFF
DNA: TGTGCCAGCAGACGCCCCGGGACAGATTCCTACAATGAGCAGTTCTTC

size: -
J: TRBJ2-1
V: TRBV5-1
D: TRBD2
CDR3: CASSLAGTSGNEQFF
DNA: TGCGCCAGCAGCTTGGCCGGGACTAGCGGAAATGAGCAGTTCTTC

size: -
J: TRBJ1-5
V: TRBV6-1
D: -
CDR3: CASSEAGGRGNQPQHF
DNA: TGTGCCAGCAGTGAAGCGGGAGGGAGAGGCAATCAGCCCCAGCATTTT

size: -
J: TRBJ1-1
V: TRBV7-2
D: TRBD1
CDR3: CASSLAWDRGRENTEAFF
DNA: TGTGCCAGCAGCTTGGCCTGGGATAGGGGGCGCGAGAACACTGAAGCTTTCTTT

size: -
J: TRBJ2-3
V: TRBV6-6
D: TRBD2
CDR3: CASSRGLTSTDTQYF
DNA: TGTGCCAGCAGTAGGGGACTAACGAGCACAGATACGCAGTATTTT

size: once
J: TRBJ2-7
V: TRBV4-2
D: -
CDR3: CASSPDFTSFSYEQYF
DNA: TGTGCCAGCAGCCCAGACTTTACTAGCTTCTCCTACGAGCAGTACTTC

size: -
J: TRBJ1-5
V: TRBV2
D: TRBD1
CDR3: CASSLDRGGGQPQHF
DNA: TGTGCCAGCAGCCTTGACAGGGGAGGAGGTCAGCCCCAGCATTTT

size: -
J: TRBJ2-7
V: TRBV18
D: -
CDR3: CASSEDAFSYEQYF
DNA: TGTGCCAGCTCTGAAGATGCGTTCTCCTACGAGCAGTACTTC

size: few
J: TRBJ1-1
V: TRBV7-2
D: TRBD1
CDR3: CASSRTGGTEAFF
DNA: TGTGCCAGCAGTCGGACAGGGGGAACTGAAGCTTTCTTT

size: few
J: TRBJ1-3
V: TRBV9
D: -
CDR3: CASSVRSGNTIYF
DNA: TGTGCCAGCAGCGTCCGCTCTGGAAACACCATATATTTT

size: -
J: TRBJ1-1
V: TRBV4-3
D: -
CDR3: CASSQEVSAPNTEAFF
DNA: TGCGCCAGCAGCCAAGAAGTGAGCGCCCCGAACACTGAAGCTTTCTTT

size: -
J: TRBJ1-1
V: TRBV29-1
D: -
CDR3: CSAAPGMNTEAFF
DNA: TGCAGCGCTGCCCCAGGCATGAACACTGAAGCTTTCTTT

size: -
J: TRBJ1-1
V: TRBV30
D: -
CDR3: CAWRPGGAAGPFF
DNA: TGTGCCTGGAGACCCGGGGGGGCCGCCGGCCCTTTCTTT

size: -
J: TRBJ1-5
V: TRBV7-6
D: -
CDR3: CASSPGFLGSQPQHF
DNA: TGTGCCAGCAGCCCAGGGTTTCTAGGTAGTCAGCCCCAGCATTTT

size: once
J: TRBJ1-1
V: TRBV2
D: -
CDR3: CASSEAVRGEAFF
DNA: TGTGCCAGCAGTGAAGCGGTCAGGGGTGAAGCTTTCTTT

size: -
J: TRBJ1-6
V: TRBV18
D: TRBD1
CDR3: CASSPKKTGATYNSPLHF
DNA: TGTGCCAGCTCACCGAAAAAGACAGGGGCTACATATAATTCACCCCTCCACTTT

size: -
J: TRBJ1-3
V: TRBV2
D: -
CDR3: CASTRPGVGNTIYF
DNA: TGTGCCAGCACCCGCCCAGGGGTCGGAAACACCATATATTTT

size: -
J: TRBJ1-1
V: TRBV15
D: TRBD1
CDR3: CATSNRTGGTEAFF
DNA: TGTGCCACCAGCAACCGGACAGGGGGGACTGAAGCTTTCTTT

size: -
J: TRBJ2-7
V: TRBV7-9
D: TRBD1
CDR3: CASSTYRGGEQYF
DNA: TGTGCCAGCAGCACCTACAGGGGCGGCGAGCAGTACTTC

size: -
J: TRBJ2-6
V: TRBV28
D: -
CDR3: CASSSRTGANVLTF
DNA: TGTGCCAGCAGTTCCCGTACTGGGGCCAACGTCCTGACTTTC

size: -
J: TRBJ2-5
V: TRBV6-1
D: -
CDR3: CASSEWKVPAETQYF
DNA: TGTGCCAGCAGTGAATGGAAGGTCCCGGCGGAGACCCAGTACTTC

size: -
J: TRBJ2-3
V: TRBV30
D: -
CDR3: CAWREETGRSTDTQYF
DNA: TGTGCCTGGAGGGAGGAGACAGGTCGGAGCACAGATACGCAGTATTTT

size: once
J: TRBJ2-3
V: TRBV5-1
D: TRBD2
CDR3: CASSWGGITDTQYF
DNA: TGCGCCAGCAGCTGGGGAGGGATTACGGATACGCAGTATTTT

size: -
J: TRBJ2-7
V: TRBV19
D: TRBD1
CDR3: CASTGGRRHGYEQYF
DNA: TGTGCCAGTACAGGGGGCCGTAGACACGGCTACGAGCAGTACTTC

size: -
J: TRBJ2-5
V: TRBV25-1
D: TRBD1
CDR3: CASSDPPQTGGLGETQYF
DNA: TGTGCCAGCAGTGATCCACCTCAAACAGGGGGCCTTGGCGAGACCCAGTACTTC

size: -
J: TRBJ2-3
V: TRBV11-2
D: -
CDR3: CASRSDGNTQYF
DNA: TGTGCCAGCAGAAGCGACGGGAATACGCAGTATTTT

size: -
J: TRBJ2-7
V: TRBV6-5
D: TRBD1
CDR3: CASSFRDRGSYEQYF
DNA: TGTGCCAGCAGCTTTCGGGACAGGGGGTCGTACGAGCAGTACTTC

size: once
J: TRBJ1-1
V: TRBV5-4
D: TRBD1
CDR3: CASSLQQGSRAEAFF
DNA: TGTGCCAGCAGCTTACAACAGGGGAGTAGGGCTGAAGCTTTCTTT

size: -
J: TRBJ2-7
V: TRBV28
D: TRBD2
CDR3: CASRERGVWAEQYF
DNA: TGTGCCAGCAGAGAGCGGGGGGTTTGGGCGGAGCAGTACTTC

size: -
J: TRBJ2-5
V: TRBV18
D: TRBD2
CDR3: CASSPQREGLETQYF
DNA: TGTGCCAGCTCACCCCAGCGGGAGGGCTTAGAGACCCAGTACTTC

size: -
J: TRBJ1-5
V: TRBV28
D: -
CDR3: CASSPLYQPQHF
DNA: TGTGCCAGCAGTCCCCTTTATCAGCCCCAGCATTTT

size: -
J: TRBJ1-1
V: TRBV29-1
D: -
CDR3: CSVEPHAGRTEAFF
DNA: TGCAGCGTTGAACCCCACGCGGGACGCACTGAAGCTTTCTTT

size: -
J: TRBJ1-2
V: TRBV6-6
D: -
CDR3: CASRGAGLNYGYTF
DNA: TGTGCCAGCCGCGGGGCAGGGTTGAACTATGGCTACACCTTC

size: -
J: TRBJ2-5
V: TRBV27
D: TRBD1
CDR3: CASSTQGALWKETQYF
DNA: TGTGCCAGCAGTACACAGGGGGCGCTTTGGAAAGAGACCCAGTACTTC

size: -
J: TRBJ1-5
V: TRBV9
D: TRBD1
CDR3: CASSLTGGGNQPQHF
DNA: TGTGCCAGCAGCCTTACAGGGGGAGGTAATCAGCCCCAGCATTTT

size: -
J: TRBJ2-7
V: TRBV2
D: -
CDR3: CASSEVARGGGEQYF
DNA: TGTGCCAGCAGTGAAGTGGCTAGGGGAGGGGGCGAGCAGTACTTC

size: -
J: TRBJ1-1
V: TRBV7-9
D: -
CDR3: CASSFLTENAEAFF
DNA: TGTGCCAGCAGCTTCCTAACAGAAAACGCTGAAGCTTTCTTT

size: -
J: TRBJ2-1
V: TRBV27
D: -
CDR3: CASSLLSPSSSYNEQFF
DNA: TGTGCCAGCAGTTTACTGTCCCCTTCGAGCTCCTACAATGAGCAGTTCTTC

size: -
J: TRBJ2-7
V: TRBV10-1
D: -
CDR3: CASSEGRSYEQYF
DNA: TGCGCCAGCAGTGAGGGCCGCTCCTACGAGCAGTACTTC

size: -
J: TRBJ1-1
V: TRBV30
D: -
CDR3: CAWCQGGFAEAFF
DNA: TGTGCCTGGTGCCAGGGAGGGTTTGCTGAAGCTTTCTTT

size: once
J: TRBJ2-7
V: TRBV5-8
D: TRBD2
CDR3: CASSLESTGTTPYEQYF
DNA: TGTGCCAGCAGCTTGGAGTCCACCGGGACTACCCCCTACGAGCAGTACTTC

size: -
J: TRBJ2-1
V: TRBV10-3
D: TRBD1
CDR3: CAISESGQGMVF
DNA: TGTGCCATCAGTGAGTCAGGACAGGGGATGGTCTTC

size: -
J: TRBJ2-7
V: TRBV11-2
D: TRBD1
CDR3: CASSSYRGYHYEQYF
DNA: TGTGCCAGCAGCTCATACAGGGGGTACCACTACGAGCAGTACTTC

size: -
J: TRBJ2-3
V: TRBV19
D: -
CDR3: CASSMRPSSTDTQYF
DNA: TGTGCCAGTAGTATGCGTCCTTCAAGCACAGATACGCAGTATTTT

size: -
J: TRBJ1-2
V: TRBV7-2
D: TRBD1
CDR3: CASTPQSDRTYGYTF
DNA: TGTGCCAGCACCCCGCAATCGGACAGGACCTATGGCTACACCTTC